Shown below are 27 T cell receptor beta chains from a single sample sequenced in a study of T-cell memory formation after mild COVID-19. Each CDR3 protein is one row after TCRdb ran MiXCR on the 5' RACE reads. Altogether around 200,000 distinct CDR3 sequences are present, roughly 23% being singletons, with the ten largest covering roughly 24%. Source material: PBMCs or a T cell subset sorted from them (not recorded which). The origin of the receptors is an adult woman who had mild COVID-19 (a few samples of this study predate the infection). Cell type and time point are not known.

V gene TRBV5-6 combines with J gene TRBJ2-7, with D tentatively TRBD1 (5 bases). The V end was cut by 0 bases, the J end by 6 bases, with 10 bases between. This CDR3 region has 13 residues. Germline CDR1 reads SGHDT; CDR2 reads YYEEEE. The CDR3 reads CASSLGTRREQYF. The CDR3, as DNA: TGTGCCAGCAGCTTGGGGACACGCCGCGAGCAGTACTTC.

The V gene is TRBV5-1, the J gene TRBJ2-7; the D gene is possibly TRBD1 (7 bases). V lost 4 bases, J lost 2 bases, and 13 bases lay in between. Germline-derived CDR1 and CDR2 are SGHRS and YFSETQ. This CDR3 has 14 amino acids. This CDR3 reads CASSTGGTAYEQYF. The CDR3 bases are TGCGCCAGCAGCACCGGCGGGACAGCCTACGAGCAGTACTTC.

This chain links TRBV5-6 with TRBJ1-6; TRBD1 agrees at 7 bases. The CDR3 is 16 residues long. J lost 5 bases, V lost 6 bases, and 11 bases had no gene match. Germline CDR1 SGHDT, CDR2 YYEEEE. Written as DNA, the CDR3 is TGTGCCAGCAACCTGAGGGGACAGAATAATAATTCACCCCTCCACTTT. It translates to CASNLRGQNNNSPLHF.

This clonotype has ten or more counts. V usage is TRBV27 and J usage is TRBJ2-7; 10 nucleotides match TRBD1. Losses at the gene ends were 3 bases for V and 4 bases for J; bases not matched to a gene: 6. Germline CDR1 reads MNHEY; CDR2 reads SMNVEV (reference sequence). CDR3 size: 15 residues. The CDR3 spells CASSFTGTGAYEQYF. The CDR3 DNA sequence: TGTGCCAGCAGTTTCACCGGGACAGGGGCTTACGAGCAGTACTTC.

V is TRBV23-1 and J is TRBJ1-5; 8 nucleotides line up with TRBD1. TRBV23-1 is given ORF status, its function remaining uncertain. The junction had 3 bases not matched to a gene; V was cut back by 1 base and J by 4 bases. The CDR3 extends over 15 amino acids. Written as DNA, the CDR3 is TGCGCCAGCAGTCAATGGTACAGGGGGAATCAGCCCCAGCATTTT. It codes for CASSQWYRGNQPQHF.

This clonotype was counted once. The rearrangement joins TRBV24-1 to TRBJ2-1; TRBD1 aligns across 8 bases. Germline lookup yields CDR1 KGHDR and CDR2 SFDVKD. The CDR3 length is 13 residues. V lost 10 bases and J lost 1; bases outside the gene matches: 2. The CDR3 DNA reads TGTGCCACTAGGGACAGGTCCTACAATGAGCAGTTCTTC. Residues: CATRDRSYNEQFF.

The V call is TRBV6-8, the J call TRBJ2-5, with D possibly being TRBD2 (5 bases). The length of the CDR3 is 13 residues. V shed 6 bases and J shed 3 bases, with 11 bases lying between them. Germline values: CDR1 MNHGY, CDR2 SAAAGT. The CDR3 loop is CASRQRTEETQYF. CDR3 in DNA: TGTGCCAGCAGACAGCGGACTGAAGAGACCCAGTACTTC.

This clonotype has more than one count but fewer than ten. The genes are TRBV11-2 and TRBJ2-5; D is ambiguous. Trimming shortened V by 3 bases and J by 2 bases, and 7 bases separated the two germline ends. This CDR3 contains 13 residues. Germline V gene sequence: CDR1 SGHAT, CDR2 FQNNGV. The CDR3 nucleotides read TGTGCCAGCAGCTTGGACCAGCAAGAGACCCAGTACTTC. It yields the protein CASSLDQQETQYF. Complete variable domain (other parts from reference TRBV11-2 and TRBJ2-5): EAGVAQSPRYKIIEKRQSVAFWCNPISGHATLYWYQQILGQGPKLLIQFQNNGVVDDSQLPKDRFSAERLKGVDSTLKIQPAKLEDSAVYLCASSLDQQETQYFGPGTRLLVL.

J is TRBJ1-5 and V is TRBV6-1; no clear D gene. Germline V gives CDR1 MNHNS, CDR2 SASEGT. The CDR3 runs 17 residues. The V and J ends lost 2 bases and 0 bases respectively, with 14 bases between them. The CDR3 loop reads CASSETPALNSNQPQHF. The DNA of the CDR3 is TGTGCCAGCAGTGAAACCCCAGCCCTTAATAGCAATCAGCCCCAGCATTTT.

The rearrangement uses TRBV7-9 and TRBJ2-7, with 8 positions matching TRBD1. The CDR3 extends over 16 amino acids. The trim removed 4 bases at V and 1 base at J, leaving 9 bases unmatched. Germline loops: CDR1 SEHNR, CDR2 FQNEAQ (reference sequence). The DNA for the CDR3 is TGTGCCAGCAGCTACCCCGGACAGGGTGTATCCTACGAGCAGTACTTC. Translation gives CASSYPGQGVSYEQYF.

This rearrangement joins TRBV20-1 to TRBJ1-5; perhaps TRBD1 as D (5 bases). The CDR3 consists of 13 residues. V gave up 6 bases and J gave up 5 bases, with 14 bases separating them. Germline V gene data show CDR1 as DFQATT and CDR2 as SNEGSKA (reference sequence). Written as DNA, the CDR3 is TGCAGTGCAAGGGACCTCTCTGATCAGCCCCAGCATTTT. It yields the protein CSARDLSDQPQHF.

This clonotype was found a few times. The rearrangement links TRBV19 to TRBJ2-1; 9 nucleotides agree with TRBD1. This CDR3 comprises 17 residues. J was trimmed by 2 bases and V by 3 bases; bases with no gene match: 8. CDR1 and CDR2 from the germline V gene are LNHDA and SQIVND (reference sequence). CDR3 sequence: CASSIWTGVSTYNEQFF. CDR3 sequence (DNA): TGTGCCAGTAGTATCTGGACAGGGGTTAGCACCTACAATGAGCAGTTCTTC. Filled out from reference TRBV19 and TRBJ2-1, the complete variable domain reads DGGITQSPKYLFRKEGQNVTLSCEQNLNHDAMYWYRQDPGQGLRLIYYSQIVNDFQKGDIAEGYSVSREKKESFPLTVTSAQKNPTAFYLCASSIWTGVSTYNEQFFGPGTRLTVL.

This clonotype occurred a few times. J is TRBJ1-2 and V is TRBV9, with D perhaps matching TRBD1 (6 bases). The CDR3 totals 12 residues. Germline V gene sequence: CDR1 SGDLS, CDR2 YYNGEE. V dropped 4 bases and J dropped 8 bases, with 12 bases sitting between them. DNA of the CDR3: TGTGCCAGCAGCACTTACAGGGACGGCTACACCTTC. It is translated as CASSTYRDGYTF.

The V call is TRBV4-1, the J call TRBJ2-7, with TRBD2 identical over 7 bases. Trimming cost V 0 bases and J 7 bases; bases outside gene matches: 9. Germline loops: CDR1 MGHRA, CDR2 YSYEKL. There are 15 residues in the CDR3. The CDR3 nucleotides read TGCGCCAGCAGCCAAGAAACCAGCGGGGCCAGGGAGCAGTACTTC. It codes for CASSQETSGAREQYF.

The chain has TRBV12-3 or TRBV12-4 and TRBJ1-2; perhaps TRBD1 as D (5 bases). With 6 bases removed from V and 1 base from J, the gap between germline ends came to 15 bases. The CDR3 is 15 residues long. The chain's CDR3 is CASRNLSGGNYGYTF. CDR3 DNA sequence: TGTGCCAGCAGGAACCTCTCGGGGGGTAACTATGGCTACACCTTC.

This chain joins TRBV15 and TRBJ1-1; TRBD1 is a possible D gene (5 bases). Germline V CDR1 and CDR2: LNHNV, YYDKDF (reference sequence). Trimming took 4 bases from V and 7 from J, leaving 16 bases between them. This CDR3 has 14 residues. CDR3 region: CATSNKAAGDEAFF. The CDR3 DNA follows: TGTGCCACCAGCAACAAGGCCGCGGGGGATGAAGCTTTCTTT.

This clonotype appeared a few times. The V and J genes are TRBV29-1 and TRBJ2-5; D gene ambiguous. This CDR3 spans 12 amino acids. CDR1 SQVTM and CDR2 ANQGSEA come from the germline V gene. V gave up 1 base and J gave up 4 bases, with 7 bases separating them. CDR3 bases: TGCAGCGTTGAAGCGGTGGGAGAGACCCAGTACTTC. Encoded protein: CSVEAVGETQYF.

V is TRBV7-8 and J is TRBJ1-2; TRBD1 agrees at 7 bases. V trimming: 4 bases; J trimming: 5 bases; junction bases outside the gene matches: 10. Germline assignment: CDR1 SGHVS and CDR2 FQNEAQ. There are 15 residues in the CDR3. The CDR3 loop is CASSSPGTEHYGYTF. CDR3 DNA sequence: TGTGCCAGCAGCTCCCCCGGGACAGAGCATTATGGCTACACCTTC.

This chain links TRBV30 with TRBJ2-7; D is possibly TRBD2 (5 bases). This CDR3 region has 14 residues. Germline CDR1 GTSNPN, CDR2 SVGIG (reference sequence). Trimming pared 4 bases from V and 0 bases from J, leaving 13 bases between. As DNA, the CDR3 is TGTGCCTGGAACCCGGGAAGCGCCTCCTACGAGCAGTACTTC. Translation gives CAWNPGSASYEQYF.

This chain joins TRBV6-2 or TRBV6-3 and TRBJ2-7, with TRBD2 matching 7 bases. The CDR3 sequence is 14 residues long. Trimming removed 7 bases from V and 0 bases from J; junction bases left unmatched: 6. CDR1 and CDR2 (germline): MNHEY, SVGEGT. The CDR3 here is CASTNGTNSYEQYF. DNA for the CDR3: TGTGCCAGCACCAACGGGACTAACTCCTACGAGCAGTACTTC.

The chain couples TRBV20-1 to TRBJ2-3; no clear D gene. Germline assignment: CDR1 DFQATT and CDR2 SNEGSKA (reference sequence). V lost 0 bases to trimming and J lost 4 bases, with 5 bases between them. The CDR3 loop spans 12 amino acids. In DNA, the CDR3 is TGCAGTGCTAGAGAGGGGTCAGATACGCAGTATTTT. It specifies CSAREGSDTQYF.

This clonotype was found many times. This chain links TRBV5-6 with TRBJ2-1, with D hard to call. Trimming shortened V by 0 bases and J by 7 bases, and 8 bases separated the two germline ends. The CDR3 totals 13 residues. The germline V gene has CDR1 SGHDT and CDR2 YYEEEE. CDR3 in amino acids: CASSLGAGNEQFF. For the CDR3, the DNA is TGTGCCAGCAGCTTGGGGGCTGGGAATGAGCAGTTCTTC. The whole variable domain, filled in from reference TRBV5-6 and TRBJ2-1, reads DAGVTQSPTHLIKTRGQQVTLRCSPKSGHDTVSWYQQALGQGPQFIFQYYEEEERQRGNFPDRFSGHQFPNYSSELNVNALLLGDSALYLCASSLGAGNEQFFGPGTRLTVL.

The chain links TRBV7-2 to TRBJ2-7; 11 bases line up with TRBD2. Germline V gives CDR1 SGHTA, CDR2 FQGNSA. The length of the CDR3 is 15 residues. Trimming took 3 bases from V and 4 from J; bases not matched to a gene: 5. This chain's CDR3 is CASSLGTSGLYEQYF. Written as DNA, the CDR3 is TGTGCCAGCAGCTTGGGGACTAGCGGATTGTACGAGCAGTACTTC.

This clonotype was observed a few times. The gene calls are TRBV30 and TRBJ2-1, with D possibly TRBD2 on 6 matching bases. CDR1 GTSNPN and CDR2 SVGIG come from the germline V gene (reference sequence). V was clipped by 4 bases and J by 4 bases, with 14 bases between them. The CDR3 runs to 14 residues. DNA of the CDR3: TGTGCCTGGACACCTAGCGCCCCTTACAATGAGCAGTTCTTC. Translated: CAWTPSAPYNEQFF.

The V and J genes are TRBV5-1 and TRBJ1-6, with 7 bases fitting TRBD1. V trimming: 1 base; J trimming: 6 bases; junction bases outside the gene matches: 4. CDR1 SGHRS and CDR2 YFSETQ come from the germline V gene. The CDR3 has 15 amino acids. CDR3 protein: CASSLSGQFNSPLHF. The CDR3 DNA sequence: TGCGCCAGCAGCTTGTCGGGACAGTTTAATTCACCCCTCCACTTT.

This clonotype was detected ten times or more. The chain combines TRBV4-2 with TRBJ1-1; unclear D gene. The CDR3 is 13 residues long. Per germline, CDR1 LGHNA and CDR2 YNFKEQ. Trimming took 4 bases from V and 1 from J, leaving 7 bases between them. The CDR3 sequence: CASSRTPNTEAFF. In DNA, the CDR3 is TGTGCCAGCAGCCGAACACCGAACACTGAAGCTTTCTTT.

V gene TRBV6-6 combines with J gene TRBJ2-1, with D possibly being TRBD2 (6 bases). In germline, CDR1 is MNHNY, CDR2 SVGAGI (reference sequence). V was cut by 4 bases and J by 10 bases, with 14 bases left in between. The CDR3 loop spans 13 amino acids. The CDR3 coding sequence is TGTGCCAGCAGTTTCGGGACTTCCGGGGAGCAGTTCTTC. Its translation: CASSFGTSGEQFF.